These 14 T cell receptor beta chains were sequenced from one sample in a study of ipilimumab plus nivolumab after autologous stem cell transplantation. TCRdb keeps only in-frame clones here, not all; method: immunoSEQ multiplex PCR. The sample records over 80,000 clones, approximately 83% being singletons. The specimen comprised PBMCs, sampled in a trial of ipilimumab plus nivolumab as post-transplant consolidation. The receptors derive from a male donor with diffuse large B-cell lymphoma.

The CDR3 DNA follows: TGTGCCAGTAGTAAGGGTTGGGATACGCAGTATTTT. Translated, it gives CASSKGWDTQYF. The chain carries TRBV19 and TRBJ2-3; D not resolved. This CDR3 region has 12 residues. V lost 4 bases, J lost 6 bases, and 8 bases lay in between. Germline CDR1 and CDR2: LNHDA and SQIVND (reference sequence).

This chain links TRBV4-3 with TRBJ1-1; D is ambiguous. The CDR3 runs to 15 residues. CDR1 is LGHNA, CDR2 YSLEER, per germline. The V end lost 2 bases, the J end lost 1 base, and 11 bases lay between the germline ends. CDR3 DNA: TGCGCCAGCAGCCAATCGGGGAGAAGGAACACTGAAGCTTTCTTT. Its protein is CASSQSGRRNTEAFF.

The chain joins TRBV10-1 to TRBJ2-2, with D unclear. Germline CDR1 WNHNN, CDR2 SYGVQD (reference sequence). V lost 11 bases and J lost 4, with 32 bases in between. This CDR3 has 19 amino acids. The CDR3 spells CAPQIIGGSLCEFTGELFF. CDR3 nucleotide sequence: TGCGCCCCCCAGATTATTGGCGGCAGTTTGTGTGAATTCACCGGGGAGCTGTTTTTT.

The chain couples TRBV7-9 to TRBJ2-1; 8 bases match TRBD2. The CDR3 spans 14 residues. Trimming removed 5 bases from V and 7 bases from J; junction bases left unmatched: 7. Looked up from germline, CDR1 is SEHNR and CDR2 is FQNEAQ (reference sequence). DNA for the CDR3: TGTGCCAGCAGCCGTAGCGGGGTCGGGAATGAGCAGTTCTTC. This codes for CASSRSGVGNEQFF.

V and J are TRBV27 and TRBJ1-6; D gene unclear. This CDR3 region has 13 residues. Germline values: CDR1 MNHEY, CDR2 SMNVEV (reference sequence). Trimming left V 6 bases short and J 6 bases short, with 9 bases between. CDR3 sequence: CASRPTSNSPLHF. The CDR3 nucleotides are TGTGCCAGCAGACCGACGAGTAATTCACCCCTCCACTTT.

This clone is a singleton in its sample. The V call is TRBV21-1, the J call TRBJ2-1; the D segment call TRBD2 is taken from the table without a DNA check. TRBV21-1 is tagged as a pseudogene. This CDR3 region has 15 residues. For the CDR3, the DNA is TGTGCCACCCAGCAACGCGGGGCCCTCGGCAATGAGCAGTTCTTC. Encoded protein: CATQQRGALGNEQFF.

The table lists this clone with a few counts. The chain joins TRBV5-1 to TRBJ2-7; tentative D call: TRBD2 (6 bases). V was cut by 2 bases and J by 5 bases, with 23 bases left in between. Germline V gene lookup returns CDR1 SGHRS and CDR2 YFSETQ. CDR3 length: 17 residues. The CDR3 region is CASSFPVKGGRVDEQYF. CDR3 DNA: TGCGCCAGCAGCTTCCCAGTCAAGGGAGGCAGGGTCGACGAGCAGTACTTC. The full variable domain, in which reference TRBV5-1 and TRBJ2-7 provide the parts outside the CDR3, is KAGVTQTPRYLIKTRGQQVTLSCSPISGHRSVSWYQQTPGQGLQFLFEYFSETQRNKGNFPGRFSGRQFSNSRSEMNVSTLELGDSALYLCASSFPVKGGRVDEQYFGPGTRLTVT.

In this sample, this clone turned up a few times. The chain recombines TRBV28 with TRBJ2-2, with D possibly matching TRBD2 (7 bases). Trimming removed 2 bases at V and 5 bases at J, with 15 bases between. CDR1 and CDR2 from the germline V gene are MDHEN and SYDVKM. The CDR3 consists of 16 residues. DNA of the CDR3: TGTGCCAGCAGTTTAGGCCGGAAGGGGGGGACCGGGGAGCTGTTTTTT. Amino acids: CASSLGRKGGTGELFF.

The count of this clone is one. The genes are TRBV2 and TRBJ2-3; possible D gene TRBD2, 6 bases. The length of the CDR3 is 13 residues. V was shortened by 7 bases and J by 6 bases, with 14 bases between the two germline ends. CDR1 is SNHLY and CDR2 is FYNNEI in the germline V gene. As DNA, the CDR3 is TGTGCCAGCAACCCGGGACTGTCGGATACGCAGTATTTT. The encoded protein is CASNPGLSDTQYF.

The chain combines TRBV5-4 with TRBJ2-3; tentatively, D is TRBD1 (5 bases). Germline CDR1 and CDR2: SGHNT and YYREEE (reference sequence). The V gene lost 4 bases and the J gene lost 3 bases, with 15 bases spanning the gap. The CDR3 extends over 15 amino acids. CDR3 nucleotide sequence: TGTGCCAGCAGCCAAGATCTGCGACAGACAGATACGCAGTATTTT. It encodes CASSQDLRQTDTQYF.

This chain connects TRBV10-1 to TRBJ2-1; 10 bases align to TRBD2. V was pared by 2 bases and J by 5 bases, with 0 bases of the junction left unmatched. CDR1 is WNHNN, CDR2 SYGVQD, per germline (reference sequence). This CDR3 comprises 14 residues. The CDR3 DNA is TGCGCCAGCAGTGAGCTAGCGGGGGACAATGAGCAGTTCTTC. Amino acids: CASSELAGDNEQFF.

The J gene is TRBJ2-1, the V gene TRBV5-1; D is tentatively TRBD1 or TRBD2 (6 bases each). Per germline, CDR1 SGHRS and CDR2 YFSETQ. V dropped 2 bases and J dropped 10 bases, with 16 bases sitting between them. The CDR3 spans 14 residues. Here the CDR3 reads CASSLRGAVYEQFF. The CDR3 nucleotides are TGCGCCAGCAGCTTAAGGGGGGCGGTTTACGAGCAGTTCTTC.

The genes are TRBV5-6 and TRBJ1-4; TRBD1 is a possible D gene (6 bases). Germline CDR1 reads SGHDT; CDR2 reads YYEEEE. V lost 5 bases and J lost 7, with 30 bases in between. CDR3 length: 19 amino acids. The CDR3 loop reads CASSATGTSALPKAEKLFF. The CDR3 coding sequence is TGTGCCAGCAGTGCGACCGGGACAAGTGCTTTGCCGAAGGCTGAAAAACTGTTTTTT.

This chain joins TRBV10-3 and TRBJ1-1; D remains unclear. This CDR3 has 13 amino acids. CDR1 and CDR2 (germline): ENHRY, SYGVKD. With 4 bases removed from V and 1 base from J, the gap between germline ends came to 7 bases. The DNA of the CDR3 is TGTGCCATCAGTGCGGGCCCGAACACTGAAGCTTTCTTT. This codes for CAISAGPNTEAFF.